A single sample is the source of the 30 T cell receptor beta chains below, sequenced in a study of T cell responses to AZD1222 COVID-19 vaccine. TCRdb's table, derived via immunoSEQ multiplex PCR, lists solely in-frame clones and lacks some. The repertoire holds some 140,000 clones, with about 88% as singletons. The sample here was peripheral blood, taken on day 0 of AZD1222 vaccination. Source of these receptors: an adult in good health.

The CDR3 region has the DNA TGTGCCATCAGTGAGGCGCGAGCGGGGGGTTACAATGAGCAGTTCTTC. Its translation is CAISEARAGGYNEQFF. The chain is built from TRBV10-3 and TRBJ2-1, with 9 bases matching TRBD2. V dropped 2 bases and J dropped 4; count of bases not matched to a gene: 6. CDR1 and CDR2 (germline): ENHRY, SYGVKD. The CDR3 consists of 16 residues.

The chain is built from TRBV6-2 or TRBV6-3 and TRBJ1-2; D unclear. Germline CDR1 MNHEY, CDR2 SVGEGT. The CDR3 spans 12 residues. Trimming stripped 2 bases from V and 5 bases from J, with 6 bases between. The CDR3 is CASSYGRYGYTF. For the CDR3, the DNA is TGTGCCAGCAGTTACGGTCGGTATGGCTACACCTTC.

This chain links TRBV18 with TRBJ1-6; unclear D gene. CDR1 KGHSH and CDR2 LQKENI come from the germline V gene. The CDR3 is 14 amino acids. V lost 1 base, J lost 7 bases, and 8 bases lay in between. The chain's CDR3 is CASSPLASNSPLHF. In DNA form, the CDR3 reads TGTGCCAGCTCACCACTCGCCAGCAATTCACCCCTCCACTTT.

The rearrangement joins TRBV2 to TRBJ1-1; TRBD1 agrees at 8 bases. The CDR3 loop spans 15 amino acids. The germline V gene has CDR1 SNHLY and CDR2 FYNNEI. V was clipped by 5 bases and J by 1 base; unmatched bases: 6. The CDR3 nucleotides read TGTGCCAGCAGTTTTTCAGGGACAGGGAACACTGAAGCTTTCTTT. As protein: CASSFSGTGNTEAFF.

A word on this clone: No DNA is shown, since the ends of the CDR3 on it are uncertain; the CDR3 is the one TCRdb lists. The chain joins TRBV6-5 to TRBJ1-1. Both ends counted, the CDR3 spans 14 residues. Per the germline V gene, CDR1 is MNHEY and CDR2 is SVGAGI. CDR3 protein: CASSFGPGNTEAFF.

The genes are TRBV18 and TRBJ1-5, with TRBD1 as a possible D gene (6 bases). This CDR3 has 14 amino acids. V lost 3 bases and J lost 7, with 13 bases in between. Germline V gives CDR1 KGHSH, CDR2 LQKENI. This chain's CDR3 is CASSPQKQGQPQHF. The CDR3 coding sequence is TGTGCCAGCTCACCCCAAAAACAGGGACAGCCCCAGCATTTT.

The rearrangement joins TRBV9 to TRBJ1-6, with a possible D match to TRBD1 (6 bases). Trimming removed 2 bases from V and 0 bases from J, with 12 bases in between. The germline V gene encodes CDR1 SGDLS and CDR2 YYNGEE. This CDR3 is built from 17 residues. The CDR3 DNA reads TGTGCCAGCAGCGTGGGGACACCAGACTCCTATAATTCACCCCTCCACTTT. Its protein product is CASSVGTPDSYNSPLHF. Combining the CDR3 with reference TRBV9 and TRBJ1-6 gives the whole variable domain DSGVTQTPKHLITATGQRVTLRCSPRSGDLSVYWYQQSLDQGLQFLIQYYNGEERAKGNILERFSAQQFPDLHSELNLSSLELGDSALYFCASSVGTPDSYNSPLHFGNGTRLTVT.

In this sample, this clone turned up a few times. The chain couples TRBV4-3 to TRBJ1-2, with D possibly being TRBD1 (6 bases). Germline-derived CDR1 and CDR2 are LGHNA and YSLEER. CDR3 length: 16 amino acids. The V end was cut by 0 bases, the J end by 8 bases, with 19 bases between. The CDR3 coding sequence is TGCGCCAGCAGCCAAGATTCGCACAGGGCGGAGCAGGGCTACACCTTC. Its translation is CASSQDSHRAEQGYTF.

The chain recombines TRBV6-2 or TRBV6-3 with TRBJ1-1, with D possibly being TRBD1 (5 bases). Germline V gene sequence: CDR1 MNHEY, CDR2 SVGEGT. This CDR3 comprises 16 residues. V gave up 4 bases and J gave up 0 bases, with 15 bases separating them. For the CDR3, the DNA is TGTGCCAGCAGTTTATCCTTAAGGGGAATGAACACTGAAGCTTTCTTT. It codes for CASSLSLRGMNTEAFF.

The chain couples TRBV7-2 to TRBJ2-2; D is possibly TRBD2 (6 bases). This CDR3 is built from 15 residues. The germline V gene encodes CDR1 SGHTA and CDR2 FQGNSA. V was trimmed by 0 bases and J by 4 bases, leaving 9 bases between them. CDR3 sequence reads: CASSLALGGTGELFF. The CDR3 region has the DNA TGTGCCAGCAGCTTAGCGCTGGGGGGCACCGGGGAGCTGTTTTTT.

The chain has TRBV7-2 and TRBJ1-4, with D uncertain. The CDR3 sequence is 13 residues long. V was cut by 1 base and J by 8 bases, with 8 bases left in between. Germline V CDR1 and CDR2: SGHTA, FQGNSA. The chain's CDR3 is CASSLGSAEKLFF. The CDR3 coding sequence is TGTGCCAGCAGCTTAGGCTCGGCAGAAAAACTGTTTTTT.

This chain links TRBV18 with TRBJ1-1, with 10 bases that match TRBD1. The CDR3 contains 13 residues. Germline trimming cut 6 bases from V and 3 bases from J; bases unmatched to any gene: 1. Germline CDR1 and CDR2: KGHSH and LQKENI. The CDR3 DNA is TGTGCCAGCTCGGACAGGGGGTACACTGAAGCTTTCTTT. It is translated as CASSDRGYTEAFF.

The chain's CDR3 is CASSVDSGSYNEQFF. CDR3 nucleotide sequence: TGTGCCAGCAGCGTCGATAGCGGCTCCTACAATGAGCAGTTCTTC. The V call is TRBV5-4, the J call TRBJ2-1, with D perhaps matching TRBD2 (6 bases). Germline-derived CDR1 and CDR2 are SGHNT and YYREEE (reference sequence). Trimming shortened V by 4 bases and J by 0 bases, and 11 bases separated the two germline ends. The CDR3 has 15 amino acids.

This chain uses TRBV6-5 with TRBJ1-2; TRBD1 matches at 7 bases. The germline gives CDR1 MNHEY, CDR2 SVGAGI. The V gene end was trimmed by 4 bases and the J gene end by 1 base; junction bases not matched to a gene: 6. CDR3 length: 15 amino acids. The CDR3 DNA reads as TGTGCCAGCAGTTCGACAGGGAGGGTTAACTATGGCTACACCTTC. Translating gives CASSSTGRVNYGYTF.

This clone was recorded once. The chain employs TRBV7-8 and TRBJ2-7; 9 nucleotides agree with TRBD1. This CDR3 is built from 15 residues. Germline V CDR1 and CDR2: SGHVS, FQNEAQ. V trimming: 5 bases; J trimming: 2 bases; junction bases outside the gene matches: 7. The CDR3: CASSTTGGGTYEQYF. In nucleotides, the CDR3 is TGTGCCAGCAGCACGACAGGGGGTGGTACCTACGAGCAGTACTTC.

V gene TRBV28 combines with J gene TRBJ1-4; D remains unclear. V dropped 6 bases and J dropped 0 bases, with 14 bases sitting between them. The CDR3 extends over 16 amino acids. Germline V gene data show CDR1 as MDHEN and CDR2 as SYDVKM. The chain's CDR3 is CASSPPSPPTNEKLFF. Written as DNA, the CDR3 is TGTGCCAGCAGCCCTCCGAGTCCTCCAACTAATGAAAAACTGTTTTTT.

The genes are TRBV7-2 and TRBJ2-5, with a weak D call TRBD2 (5 bases). Between the trimmed V and J ends, which lost 5 bases and 4 bases, there was a span of 14 bases. Per the germline V gene, CDR1 is SGHTA and CDR2 is FQGNSA. The CDR3 has 14 amino acids. Here the CDR3 DNA reads TGTGCCAGCAGCCCATTGAGGGAGTCAGAGACCCAGTACTTC. Its translation is CASSPLRESETQYF.

The CDR3 loop is CASSLVGQSLPDTQYF. CDR3 coding DNA: TGTGCCAGCAGCTTAGTGGGTCAGTCCCTACCCGATACGCAGTATTTT. The chain combines TRBV7-2 with TRBJ2-3; no clear D gene. The CDR3 has 16 amino acids. CDR1 is SGHTA and CDR2 is FQGNSA in the germline V gene. The V end lost 1 base, the J end lost 6 bases, and 17 bases lay between the germline ends. The full variable domain, rest sourced from reference TRBV7-2 and TRBJ2-3, is GAGVSQSPSNKVTEKGKDVELRCDPISGHTALYWYRQSLGQGLEFLIYFQGNSAPDKSGLPSDRFSAERTGGSVSTLTIQRTQQEDSAVYLCASSLVGQSLPDTQYFGPGTRLTVL.

The rearrangement uses TRBV4-1 and TRBJ1-2, with D tentatively TRBD1 (5 bases). V lost 1 base to trimming and J lost 2 bases, with 14 bases between them. The CDR3 contains 16 residues. Germline CDR1 is MGHRA and CDR2 is YSYEKL. CDR3 loop: CASSQGSFSGNYGYTF. CDR3 in DNA: TGCGCCAGCAGCCAAGGGTCTTTTTCAGGGAACTATGGCTACACCTTC.

The rearrangement uses TRBV7-8 and TRBJ2-7; 9 positions match TRBD1. The length of the CDR3 is 15 residues. V lost 7 bases and J lost 2; bases outside the gene matches: 9. Germline CDR1 reads SGHVS; CDR2 reads FQNEAQ. The CDR3 nucleotides are TGTGCCAGCACCATGGACAGGGGATGGGCCTACGAGCAGTACTTC. It is translated as CASTMDRGWAYEQYF.

The J gene is TRBJ1-4, the V gene TRBV7-9; TRBD1 agrees at 10 bases. The CDR3 is 14 amino acids. Looked up from germline, CDR1 is SEHNR and CDR2 is FQNEAQ (reference sequence). The V segment lost 6 bases and the J segment 4 bases; nucleotides outside the gene matches: 2. Here the CDR3 reads CASSRTGGNEKLFF. The CDR3 nucleotides read TGTGCCAGCAGTCGGACAGGGGGTAATGAAAAACTGTTTTTT.

Here the CDR3 reads CASSLDAVPNTGELFF. The CDR3 DNA sequence: TGCGCCAGCAGCTTGGATGCAGTTCCTAACACCGGGGAGCTGTTTTTT. The V gene is TRBV5-1, the J gene TRBJ2-2; D remains ambiguous. This CDR3 is built from 16 residues. Germline V gene lookup returns CDR1 SGHRS and CDR2 YFSETQ. V gave up 0 bases and J gave up 2 bases, with 11 bases separating them.

CDR3 region: CASSQDKHYGNYGYTF. CDR3 sequence (DNA): TGCGCCAGCAGCCAAGATAAACACTACGGCAACTATGGCTACACCTTC. V gene TRBV4-3 combines with J gene TRBJ1-2; D unclear. The CDR3 is made up of 16 amino acids. Trimming pared 0 bases from V and 2 bases from J, leaving 13 bases between. Germline assignment: CDR1 LGHNA and CDR2 YSLEER.

J is TRBJ2-7 and V is TRBV23-1; D is ambiguous. TRBV23-1 is an ORF for which the function is uncertain. The V gene lost 11 bases and the J gene lost 6 bases, with 11 bases spanning the gap. The CDR3 has 10 residues. The CDR3 DNA sequence: TGCGCCCACTCCCCCTCCGAGCAGTACTTC. It is translated as CAHSPSEQYF.

This clone showed up just a few times. The chain joins TRBV9 to TRBJ1-2, with TRBD1 identical over 11 bases. Per the germline V gene, CDR1 is SGDLS and CDR2 is YYNGEE. V shed 4 bases, J shed 8 bases, and the junction held 10 bases outside the gene matches. This CDR3 is 15 amino acids long. CDR3: CASSSTGGQGVGYTF. The CDR3 region has the DNA TGTGCCAGCAGCTCCACCGGGGGACAGGGGGTCGGCTACACCTTC.

The chain recombines TRBV20-1 with TRBJ1-2, with a weak D call TRBD1 (6 bases). Trimming shortened V by 5 bases and J by 8 bases, and 12 bases separated the two germline ends. Germline V CDR1 and CDR2: DFQATT, SNEGSKA (reference sequence). CDR3 length: 11 residues. The CDR3, as DNA: TGCAGTGCTCCGGACAGTGGCGGCTACACCTTC. It translates to CSAPDSGGYTF.

The rearrangement joins TRBV6-2 or TRBV6-3 to TRBJ1-5; tentative D call: TRBD1 (6 bases). The germline CDR1 and CDR2 sequences are MNHEY and SVGEGT. Trimming pared 6 bases from V and 0 bases from J, leaving 12 bases between. The CDR3 sequence is 15 residues long. Written as DNA, the CDR3 is TGTGCCAGCAGCAACCACAGGGATAGCAATCAGCCCCAGCATTTT. Translating gives CASSNHRDSNQPQHF.

V and J are TRBV5-6 and TRBJ1-5; no clear D gene. V gave up 0 bases and J gave up 3 bases, with 10 bases separating them. This CDR3 spans 15 amino acids. The germline gives CDR1 SGHDT, CDR2 YYEEEE. The CDR3 reads CASSLGPPNNQPQHF. CDR3 DNA: TGTGCCAGCAGCTTGGGACCGCCTAACAATCAGCCCCAGCATTTT.

The chain combines TRBV7-8 with TRBJ2-1; TRBD1 aligns across 7 bases. The trim removed 4 bases at V and 10 bases at J, leaving 7 bases unmatched. CDR1 is SGHVS and CDR2 is FQNEAQ in the germline V gene. The CDR3 covers 13 residues. The CDR3 DNA is TGTGCCAGCAGCTCACGGACAGGCAGGGAGCAGTTCTTC. Translation: CASSSRTGREQFF. Looking up the rest from reference TRBV7-8 and TRBJ2-1 gives the full variable domain: GAGVSQSPRYKVAKRGQDVALRCDPISGHVSLFWYQQALGQGPEFLTYFQNEAQLDKSGLPSDRFFAERPEGSVSTLKIQRTQQEDSAVYLCASSSRTGREQFFGPGTRLTVL.

The rearrangement uses TRBV10-2 and TRBJ1-1; D might be TRBD1 (6 bases). This CDR3 is built from 18 residues. V was cut by 0 bases and J by 0 bases, with 17 bases left in between. Germline CDR1 WSHSY, CDR2 SAAADI. The CDR3 sequence: CASSESFWGRDMNTEAFF. In nucleotides, the CDR3 is TGCGCCAGCAGTGAGTCTTTTTGGGGCAGGGACATGAACACTGAAGCTTTCTTT.